This T cell receptor beta chain derives from a study of Ad26.COV2.S vaccination and SARS-CoV-2 variants. Some clones are missing from TCRdb's copy, which holds only in-frame ones; the method was immunoSEQ multiplex PCR. The table lists roughly 680,000 clones, 89% of them singletons. The CDR3 is 14 residues long. J lost 9 bases, V lost 2 bases, and 5 bases had no gene match. The germline V gene has CDR1 SGHTA and CDR2 FQGTGA. Treatment reported: roughly 20 received Ad26.COV2.S at low or high dose, single or two shots; roughly five received placebo; per-sample allocation not given. Sampling occurred on day 63 after the first vaccine or placebo injection.

This clonotype originated in a person aged 18-65 years who received the Ad26.COV2.S COVID-19 vaccine or a placebo. This sample comprised peripheral blood, obtained in a trial of Ad26.COV2.S vaccine versus placebo. V gene TRBV7-3 combines with J gene TRBJ2-1; 9 nucleotides align to TRBD2. The CDR3 nucleotides are TGTGCCAGCAGCTTATTCGGGACTAGCCTTGAGCAGTTCTTC. Amino acid sequence: CASSLFGTSLEQFF. The full variable domain, its missing parts supplied by reference TRBV7-3 and TRBJ2-1, is GAGVSQTPSNKVTEKGKYVELRCDPISGHTALYWYRQSLGQGPEFLIYFQGTGAADDSGLPNDRFFAVRPEGSVSTLKIQRTERGDSAVYLCASSLFGTSLEQFFGPGTRLTVL.